These 7 T cell receptor beta chains were sequenced from one sample in a study of T-cell reconstitution after alpha-beta-depleted transplantation in children. Library preparation (for TCRbeta) was performed with unique molecular identifiers. One entry per CDR3 protein results from TCRdb running MiXCR on the PCR reads. The profile covers about 340,000 distinct CDR3 sequences, with 9% to 12% appearing a single time and 2% to 3% taken by the ten largest. This sample comprised PBMCs from the stem cell graft donor, obtained from the stem cell graft. The receptor source for this set is a human donor who donated a stem cell graft to a child with acute lymphoblastic leukemia.

Only a few counts were recorded for this clonotype. This rearrangement joins TRBV6-2 or TRBV6-3 to TRBJ1-5; D is uncertain. From germline, CDR1 is MNHEY and CDR2 SVGEGT. Trimming cost V 2 bases and J 2 bases, with 13 bases left between them. The CDR3 contains 16 residues. CDR3 nucleotide sequence: TGTGCCAGCAGTTACAAAACGGACTGGGGCAATCAGCCCCAGCATTTT. Translating gives CASSYKTDWGNQPQHF.

Only a few counts were recorded for this clonotype. The chain employs TRBV20-1 and TRBJ2-3; 9 bases match TRBD2. The CDR3 contains 15 residues. V was clipped by 2 bases and J by 6 bases; unmatched bases: 9. Germline assignment: CDR1 DFQATT and CDR2 SNEGSKA (reference sequence). CDR3 nucleotide sequence: TGCAGTGCTAGAAGGGCTAGCGGGACTACGGATACGCAGTATTTT. Translation gives CSARRASGTTDTQYF.

The V gene is TRBV25-1, the J gene TRBJ2-1; D is perhaps TRBD2 (7 bases). The CDR3 has 15 amino acids. Germline V gives CDR1 MGHDK, CDR2 SYGVNS. The V and J ends lost 3 bases and 1 base respectively, with 10 bases between them. CDR3 in amino acids: CASSEGGGSYNEQFF. Written as DNA, the CDR3 is TGTGCCAGCAGTGAGGGAGGGGGGTCCTACAATGAGCAGTTCTTC.

CDR3 protein: CASGDDMNTEAFF. The CDR3 nucleotides are TGCGCCAGCGGGGACGATATGAACACTGAAGCTTTCTTT. The chain uses TRBV5-1 and TRBJ1-1; weak D call: TRBD1 (5 bases). Trimming took off 7 bases at V and 0 bases at J, with 10 bases between the two ends. CDR3 size: 13 residues. Germline-derived CDR1 and CDR2 are SGHRS and YFSETQ.

This clonotype was recorded many times. The gene calls are TRBV28 and TRBJ2-1, with 7 bases lining up with TRBD1. Germline assignment: CDR1 MDHEN and CDR2 SYDVKM. The CDR3 is 15 residues long. Germline trimming cut 2 bases from V and 3 bases from J; bases unmatched to any gene: 4. For the CDR3, the DNA is TGTGCCAGCAGTTTAAGAGACAGGGTCTACAATGAGCAGTTCTTC. Protein sequence: CASSLRDRVYNEQFF.

The genes are TRBV20-1 and TRBJ2-3; either TRBD1 or TRBD2 may fit D (5 bases each). V lost 6 bases to trimming and J lost 1 base, with 20 bases between them. CDR1 DFQATT and CDR2 SNEGSKA come from the germline V gene (reference sequence). The CDR3 runs to 16 residues. For the CDR3, the DNA is TGCAGTGCCAGTTCCCAGAGGGGCCATCGCACAGATACGCAGTATTTT. This translates into CSASSQRGHRTDTQYF.

This clonotype was recorded at least ten times. This chain connects TRBV9 to TRBJ1-1; TRBD1 is a possible D gene (6 bases). V was trimmed by 4 bases and J by 1 base, leaving 11 bases between them. Germline values: CDR1 SGDLS, CDR2 YYNGEE. The CDR3 length is 14 residues. The DNA for the CDR3 is TGTGCCAGCAGCTCCCGGGACAAGAACACTGAAGCTTTCTTT. It translates to CASSSRDKNTEAFF.